This TCR beta chain is drawn from a study of T cells in Graves' hyperthyroidism and ophthalmopathy. Study findings and constraints: A model using 13 V-J features told ophthalmopathy apart from stable hyperthyroidism.

Stability of Graves' hyperthyroidism was defined as absent ophthalmopathy progression within 18 months. This CDR3 is 15 amino acids long. CDR1 and CDR2 (germline): SGHNT, YYREEE (reference sequence). V lost 0 bases, J lost 5 bases, and 14 bases lay in between. In its sample, this clonotype was seen many times. What it binds is unknown. Using RNA transcripts as the source, TCR beta CDR3 regions were amplified. The study used the HTBI primer set for a first-round RT-PCR of the TCR CDR3. TCRdb reprocessed the multiplex PCR reads with MiXCR, giving one entry per CDR3 protein. The table shows more than 650,000 distinct CDR3 sequences, with 14% occurring only once.

V is TRBV5-4 and J is TRBJ2-5; no clear D gene. Sequencing used blood. The sequence came from a young woman with Graves' hyperthyroidism. CDR3 region: CASSLGATNGETQYF. The CDR3 DNA reads TGTGCCAGCAGCTTGGGGGCTACTAACGGGGAGACCCAGTACTTC. Full variable domain (outside the CDR3, taken from reference TRBV5-4 and TRBJ2-5): ETGVTQSPTHLIKTRGQQVTLRCSSQSGHNTVSWYQQALGQGPQFIFQYYREEENGRGNFPPRFSGLQFPNYSSELNVNALELDDSALYLCASSLGATNGETQYFGPGTRLLVL.